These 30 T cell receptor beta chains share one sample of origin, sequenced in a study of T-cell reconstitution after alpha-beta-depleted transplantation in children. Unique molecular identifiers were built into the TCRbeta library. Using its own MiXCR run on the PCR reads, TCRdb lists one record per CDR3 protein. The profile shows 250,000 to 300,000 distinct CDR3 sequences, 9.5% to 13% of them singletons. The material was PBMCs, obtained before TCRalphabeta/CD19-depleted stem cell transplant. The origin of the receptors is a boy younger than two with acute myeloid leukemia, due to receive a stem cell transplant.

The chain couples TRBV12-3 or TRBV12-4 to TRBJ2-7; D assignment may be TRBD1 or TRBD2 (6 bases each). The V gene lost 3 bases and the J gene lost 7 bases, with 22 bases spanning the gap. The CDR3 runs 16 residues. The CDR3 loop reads CASSFAGGTRPGEQYF. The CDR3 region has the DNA TGTGCCAGCAGTTTCGCGGGCGGGACACGGCCCGGGGAGCAGTACTTC.

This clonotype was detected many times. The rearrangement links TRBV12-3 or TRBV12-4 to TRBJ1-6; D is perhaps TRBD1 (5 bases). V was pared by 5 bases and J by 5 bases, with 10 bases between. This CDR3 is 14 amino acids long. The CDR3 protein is CASSPQGNNSPLHF. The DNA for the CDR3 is TGTGCCAGCAGTCCCCAGGGCAATAATTCACCCCTCCACTTT.

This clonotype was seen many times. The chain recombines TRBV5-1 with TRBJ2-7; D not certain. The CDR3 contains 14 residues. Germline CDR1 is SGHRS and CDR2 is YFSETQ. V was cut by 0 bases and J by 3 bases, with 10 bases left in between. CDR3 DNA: TGCGCCAGCAGCTTGGTACCCCTACGCTACGAGCAGTACTTC. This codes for CASSLVPLRYEQYF.

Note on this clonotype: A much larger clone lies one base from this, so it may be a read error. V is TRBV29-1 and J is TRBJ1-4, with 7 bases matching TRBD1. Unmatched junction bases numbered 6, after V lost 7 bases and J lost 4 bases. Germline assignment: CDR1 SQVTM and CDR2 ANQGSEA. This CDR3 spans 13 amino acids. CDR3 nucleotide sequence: TGCAGCGCCATCGGACAGGTTAATGAAAAACTGTTTTTT. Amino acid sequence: CSAIGQVNEKLFF. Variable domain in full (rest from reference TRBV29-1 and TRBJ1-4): SAVISQKPSRDICQRGTSLTIQCQVDSQVTMMFWYRQQPGQSLTLIATANQGSEATYESGFVIDKFPISRPNLTFSTLTVSNMSPEDSSIYLCSAIGQVNEKLFFGSGTQLSVL.

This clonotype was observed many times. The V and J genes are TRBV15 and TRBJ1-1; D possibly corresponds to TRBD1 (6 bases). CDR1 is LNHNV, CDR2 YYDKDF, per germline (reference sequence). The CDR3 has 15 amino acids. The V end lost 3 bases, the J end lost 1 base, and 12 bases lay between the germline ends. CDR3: CATSRASGQNTEAFF. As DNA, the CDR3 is TGTGCCACCAGCAGGGCTTCGGGACAGAACACTGAAGCTTTCTTT.

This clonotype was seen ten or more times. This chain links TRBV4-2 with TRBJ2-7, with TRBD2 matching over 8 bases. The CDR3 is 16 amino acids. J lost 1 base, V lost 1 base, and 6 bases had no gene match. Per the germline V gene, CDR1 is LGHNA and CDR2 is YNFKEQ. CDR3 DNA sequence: TGTGCCAGCAGCCAAGTTGAGACTAGCGTGTCCTACGAGCAGTACTTC. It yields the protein CASSQVETSVSYEQYF.

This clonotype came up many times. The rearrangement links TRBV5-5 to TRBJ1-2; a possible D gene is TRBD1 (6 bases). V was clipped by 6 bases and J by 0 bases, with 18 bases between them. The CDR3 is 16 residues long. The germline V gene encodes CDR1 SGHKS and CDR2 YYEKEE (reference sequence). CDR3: CASNRGQVHTNYGYTF. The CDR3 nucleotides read TGTGCCAGCAACCGGGGGCAGGTCCATACTAACTATGGCTACACCTTC.

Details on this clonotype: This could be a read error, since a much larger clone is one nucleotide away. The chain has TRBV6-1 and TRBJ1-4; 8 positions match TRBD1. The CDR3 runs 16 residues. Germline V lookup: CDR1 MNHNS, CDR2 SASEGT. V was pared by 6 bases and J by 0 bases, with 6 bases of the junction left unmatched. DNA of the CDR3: TGTGCCAGCAGAAATTACAGGGGGGCAACTAATGAAAAACTGTTTTTT. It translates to CASRNYRGATNEKLFF.

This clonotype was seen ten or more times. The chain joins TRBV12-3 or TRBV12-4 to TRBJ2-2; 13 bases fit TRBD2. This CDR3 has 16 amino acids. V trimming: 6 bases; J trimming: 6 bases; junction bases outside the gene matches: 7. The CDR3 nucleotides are TGTGCCAGCAGACTAGCGGGAGGGCCGCTGGCCGGGGAGCTGTTTTTT. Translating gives CASRLAGGPLAGELFF.

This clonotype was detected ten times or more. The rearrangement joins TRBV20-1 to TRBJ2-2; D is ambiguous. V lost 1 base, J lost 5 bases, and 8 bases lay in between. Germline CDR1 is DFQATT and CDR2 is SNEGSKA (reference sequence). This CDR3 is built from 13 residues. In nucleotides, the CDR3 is TGCAGTGCTAGAGCGGCTCAAACCGGGGAGCTGTTTTTT. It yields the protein CSARAAQTGELFF.

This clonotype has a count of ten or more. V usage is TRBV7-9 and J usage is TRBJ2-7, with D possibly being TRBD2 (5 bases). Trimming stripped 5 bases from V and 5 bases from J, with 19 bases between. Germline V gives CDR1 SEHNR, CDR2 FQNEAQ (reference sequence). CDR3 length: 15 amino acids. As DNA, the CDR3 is TGTGCCAGCAGCCCGGACCGCGGGTATATCGACGAGCAGTACTTC. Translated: CASSPDRGYIDEQYF.

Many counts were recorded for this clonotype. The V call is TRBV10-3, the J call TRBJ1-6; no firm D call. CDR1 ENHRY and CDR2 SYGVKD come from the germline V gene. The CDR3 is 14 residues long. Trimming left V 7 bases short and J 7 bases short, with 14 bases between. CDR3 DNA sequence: TGTGCCATCACCGGCGGCAGCGGGAATTCACCCCTCCACTTT. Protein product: CAITGGSGNSPLHF.

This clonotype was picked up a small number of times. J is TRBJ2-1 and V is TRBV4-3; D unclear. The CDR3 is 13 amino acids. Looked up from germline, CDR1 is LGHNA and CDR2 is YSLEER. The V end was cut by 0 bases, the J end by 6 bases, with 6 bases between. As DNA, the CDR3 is TGCGCCAGCAGCCAAGATTTCCCCAATGAGCAGTTCTTC. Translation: CASSQDFPNEQFF.

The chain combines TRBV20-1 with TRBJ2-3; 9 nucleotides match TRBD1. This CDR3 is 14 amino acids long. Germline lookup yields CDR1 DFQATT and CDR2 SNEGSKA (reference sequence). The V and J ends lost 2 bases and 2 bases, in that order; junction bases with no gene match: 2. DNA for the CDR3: TGCAGTGCTAGACACAGGGGGCTCACAGATACGCAGTATTTT. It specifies CSARHRGLTDTQYF.

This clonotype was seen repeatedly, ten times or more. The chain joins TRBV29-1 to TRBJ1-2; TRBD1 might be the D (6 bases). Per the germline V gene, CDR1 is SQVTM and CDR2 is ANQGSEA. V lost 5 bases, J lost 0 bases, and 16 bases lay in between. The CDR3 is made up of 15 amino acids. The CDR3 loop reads CSVTPGARANYGYTF. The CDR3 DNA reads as TGCAGCGTTACCCCGGGGGCGCGGGCTAACTATGGCTACACCTTC.

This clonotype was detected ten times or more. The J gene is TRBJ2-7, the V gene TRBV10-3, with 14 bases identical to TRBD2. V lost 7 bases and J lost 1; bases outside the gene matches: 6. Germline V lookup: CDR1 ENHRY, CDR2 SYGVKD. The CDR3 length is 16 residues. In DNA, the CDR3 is TGTGCCATCACCCCCCGACTAGCGGGAGGGTCCTACGAGCAGTACTTC. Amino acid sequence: CAITPRLAGGSYEQYF.

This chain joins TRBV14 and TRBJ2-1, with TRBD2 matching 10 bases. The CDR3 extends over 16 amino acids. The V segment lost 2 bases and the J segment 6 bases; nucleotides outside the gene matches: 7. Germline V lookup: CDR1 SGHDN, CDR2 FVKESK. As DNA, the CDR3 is TGTGCCAGCAGCCAACTCCGGGTAGCGGGGGGCAATGAGCAGTTCTTC. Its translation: CASSQLRVAGGNEQFF.

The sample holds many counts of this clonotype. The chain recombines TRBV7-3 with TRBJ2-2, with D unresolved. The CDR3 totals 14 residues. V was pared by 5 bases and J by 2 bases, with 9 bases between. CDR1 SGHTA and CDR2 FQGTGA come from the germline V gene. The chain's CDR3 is CASSLITNTGELFF. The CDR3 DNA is TGTGCCAGCAGCCTTATAACCAACACCGGGGAGCTGTTTTTT.

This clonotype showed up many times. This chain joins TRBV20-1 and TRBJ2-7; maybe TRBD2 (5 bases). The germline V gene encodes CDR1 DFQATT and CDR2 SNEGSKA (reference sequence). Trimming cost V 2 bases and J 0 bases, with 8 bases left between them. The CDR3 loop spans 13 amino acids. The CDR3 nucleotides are TGCAGTGCTAGATGGGAGATCTCCTACGAGCAGTACTTC. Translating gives CSARWEISYEQYF.

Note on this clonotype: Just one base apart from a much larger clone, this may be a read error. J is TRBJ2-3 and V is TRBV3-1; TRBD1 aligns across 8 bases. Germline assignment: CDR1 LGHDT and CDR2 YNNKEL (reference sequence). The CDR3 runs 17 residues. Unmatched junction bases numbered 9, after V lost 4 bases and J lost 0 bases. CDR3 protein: CASSRGQGAASTDTQYF. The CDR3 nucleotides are TGTGCCAGCAGCCGAGGACAGGGCGCGGCCAGCACAGATACGCAGTATTTT.

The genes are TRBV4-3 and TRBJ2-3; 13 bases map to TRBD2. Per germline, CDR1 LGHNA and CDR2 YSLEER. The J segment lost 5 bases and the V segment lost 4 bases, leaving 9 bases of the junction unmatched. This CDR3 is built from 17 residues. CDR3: CASSPPPGLAGLDTQYF. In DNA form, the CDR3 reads TGCGCCAGCAGCCCCCCTCCGGGACTAGCGGGACTAGATACGCAGTATTTT.

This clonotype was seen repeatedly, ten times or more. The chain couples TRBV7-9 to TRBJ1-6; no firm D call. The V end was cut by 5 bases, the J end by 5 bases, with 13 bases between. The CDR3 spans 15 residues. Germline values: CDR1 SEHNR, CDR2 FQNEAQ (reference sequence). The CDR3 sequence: CASSPSRENNSPLHF. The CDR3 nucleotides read TGTGCCAGCAGCCCCTCCCGAGAGAATAATTCACCCCTCCACTTT.

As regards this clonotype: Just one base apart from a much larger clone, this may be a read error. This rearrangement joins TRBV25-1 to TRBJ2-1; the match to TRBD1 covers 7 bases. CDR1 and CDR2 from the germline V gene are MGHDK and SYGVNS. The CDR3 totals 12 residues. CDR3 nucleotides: TGTACCAGCAGTGAACAGGGGTATGAGCAGTTCTTC. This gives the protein CTSSEQGYEQFF.

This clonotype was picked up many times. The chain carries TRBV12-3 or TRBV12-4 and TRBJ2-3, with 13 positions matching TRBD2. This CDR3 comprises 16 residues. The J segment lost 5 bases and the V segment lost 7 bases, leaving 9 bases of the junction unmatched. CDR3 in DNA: TGTGCCAGCATCGGGACTAGCGGGAACTTAGGAGATACGCAGTATTTT. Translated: CASIGTSGNLGDTQYF.

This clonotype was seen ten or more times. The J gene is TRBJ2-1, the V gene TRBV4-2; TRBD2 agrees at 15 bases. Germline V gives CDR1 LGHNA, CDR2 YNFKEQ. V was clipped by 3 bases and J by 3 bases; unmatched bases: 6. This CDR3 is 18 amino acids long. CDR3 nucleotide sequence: TGTGCCAGCAGCCAGCAACCGGGACTAGCGGGGGGCTACAATGAGCAGTTCTTC. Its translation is CASSQQPGLAGGYNEQFF.

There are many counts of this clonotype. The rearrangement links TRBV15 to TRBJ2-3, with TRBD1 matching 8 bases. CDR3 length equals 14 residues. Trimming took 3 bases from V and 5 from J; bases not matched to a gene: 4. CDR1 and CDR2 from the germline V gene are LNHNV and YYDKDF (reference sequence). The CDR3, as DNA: TGTGCCACCAGCAGTCCAGGGGGCGTAGATACGCAGTATTTT. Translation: CATSSPGGVDTQYF.

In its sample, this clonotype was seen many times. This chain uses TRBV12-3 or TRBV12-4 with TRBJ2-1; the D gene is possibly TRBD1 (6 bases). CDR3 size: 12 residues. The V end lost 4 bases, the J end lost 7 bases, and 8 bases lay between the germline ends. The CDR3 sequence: CASSSDRNEQFF. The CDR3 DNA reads TGTGCCAGCAGTTCGGACAGAAATGAGCAGTTCTTC.

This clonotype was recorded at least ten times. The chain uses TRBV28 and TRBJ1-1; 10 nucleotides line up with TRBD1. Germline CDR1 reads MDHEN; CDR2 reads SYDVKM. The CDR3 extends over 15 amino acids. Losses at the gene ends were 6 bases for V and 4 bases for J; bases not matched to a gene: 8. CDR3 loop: CASSRPTGGGTEAFF. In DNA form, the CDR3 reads TGTGCCAGCAGCCGCCCGACAGGGGGCGGCACTGAAGCTTTCTTT.

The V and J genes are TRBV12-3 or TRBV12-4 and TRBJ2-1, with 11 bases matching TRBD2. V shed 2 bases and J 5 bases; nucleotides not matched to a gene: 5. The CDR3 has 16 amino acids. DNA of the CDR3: TGTGCCAGCAGTTTACTAGCGGGGGGCCGCAACAATGAGCAGTTCTTC. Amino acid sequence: CASSLLAGGRNNEQFF.

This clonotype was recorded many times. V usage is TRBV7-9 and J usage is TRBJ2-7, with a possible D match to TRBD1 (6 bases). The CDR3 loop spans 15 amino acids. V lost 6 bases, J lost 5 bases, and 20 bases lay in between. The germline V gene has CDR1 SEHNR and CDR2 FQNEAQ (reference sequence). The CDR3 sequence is CASSPRGGDADEQYF. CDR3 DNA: TGTGCCAGCAGTCCGAGAGGGGGTGATGCGGACGAGCAGTACTTC.